The 18 T cell receptor beta chains below were found in one sample sequenced in a study of Graves' ophthalmopathy and Graves' hyperthyroidism. Beta-chain TCR CDR3 regions were amplified from RNA transcripts. HTBI primers primed a first-round RT-PCR, and a second-round multiplex PCR followed. TCRdb called the multiplex PCR reads again in MiXCR, with one record for every CDR3 protein. This table holds about 700,000 distinct CDR3 sequences, roughly two fifths found once. Sequencing input: peripheral blood. Receptor source: an adult man with Graves' ophthalmopathy.

Notes on this clonotype: Just one base apart from a much larger clone, this may be a read error. The chain carries TRBV2 and TRBJ1-4, with D possibly being TRBD1 (5 bases). This CDR3 spans 12 amino acids. CDR1 SNHLY and CDR2 FYNNEI come from the germline V gene. Here the CDR3 reads CVSRAPSNRLFF. CDR3 coding DNA: TGTGTCAGCAGGGCACCCTCTAATAGACTGTTTTTT.

The rearrangement joins TRBV20-1 to TRBJ2-7; D might be TRBD2 (6 bases). Germline CDR1 DFQATT, CDR2 SNEGSKA (reference sequence). This CDR3 is 13 amino acids long. V dropped 2 bases and J dropped 4 bases, with 12 bases sitting between them. CDR3 sequence: CSARYGGSYEQYF. CDR3 nucleotides: TGCAGTGCTAGATACGGGGGAAGTTACGAGCAGTACTTC.

This chain joins TRBV7-9 and TRBJ1-2; a possible D gene is TRBD1 (6 bases). The V end lost 5 bases, the J end lost 8 bases, and 15 bases lay between the germline ends. The CDR3 is 13 amino acids. Germline CDR1 and CDR2: SEHNR and FQNEAQ (reference sequence). The CDR3 is CASSPLGGLGYTF. In DNA form, the CDR3 reads TGTGCCAGCAGCCCACTGGGGGGCCTGGGCTACACCTTC.

With regard to this clonotype: A junction end diverges from the germline sequence, so it may reflect a read error. The chain recombines TRBV11-2 with TRBJ1-5; TRBD1 agrees at 7 bases. This CDR3 is 16 amino acids long. Germline assignment: CDR1 SGHAT and CDR2 FQNNGV. This chain's CDR3 is CASSHETGSKNQPQHF. For the CDR3, the DNA is TGCGCCAGCAGCCACGAGACAGGGAGTAAGAATCAGCCCCAGCATTTT.

This clonotype was counted only a few times. This chain uses TRBV25-1 with TRBJ2-2; 8 nucleotides line up with TRBD1. CDR1 is MGHDK, CDR2 SYGVNS, per germline. The trim removed 6 bases at V and 8 bases at J, leaving 23 bases unmatched. The CDR3 has 19 residues. The CDR3 DNA is TGTGCCAGCAGCCCACAGGGGGTGAGGGAACCGTTGAAGCCGGGGGAGCTGTTTTTT. Translation gives CASSPQGVREPLKPGELFF.

This rearrangement joins TRBV2 to TRBJ1-4, with unresolved D. The V gene's germline CDR1 is SNHLY and CDR2 FYNNEI. V was cut by 4 bases and J by 8 bases, with 17 bases left in between. This CDR3 region has 15 residues. The CDR3 loop is CASSAGYGVREKLFF. The CDR3 nucleotides are TGTGCCAGCAGTGCAGGTTATGGGGTACGGGAAAAACTGTTTTTT.

V usage is TRBV7-9 and J usage is TRBJ2-2; the D is unclear. The CDR3 has 16 residues. Germline lookup yields CDR1 SEHNR and CDR2 FQNEAQ (reference sequence). Trimming took off 6 bases at V and 0 bases at J, with 14 bases between the two ends. In DNA, the CDR3 is TGTGCCAGCAGTTATGAGGCAGGAGCGAACACCGGGGAGCTGTTTTTT. Amino acids: CASSYEAGANTGELFF. Complete variable domain (other parts from reference TRBV7-9 and TRBJ2-2): DTGVSQNPRHKITKRGQNVTFRCDPISEHNRLYWYRQTLGQGPEFLTYFQNEAQLEKSRLLSDRFSAERPKGSFSTLEIQRTEQGDSAMYLCASSYEAGANTGELFFGEGSRLTVL.

This clonotype was found a few times. The genes are TRBV7-9 and TRBJ2-7; tentatively, D is TRBD2 (5 bases). The CDR3 has 15 residues. V lost 1 base and J 2 bases, leaving 12 bases between the germline ends. Germline values: CDR1 SEHNR, CDR2 FQNEAQ (reference sequence). The CDR3 bases are TGTGCCAGCAGCTTAGATCGTGGGGAGACCTACGAGCAGTACTTC. Translation: CASSLDRGETYEQYF. The full variable domain, its missing parts supplied by reference TRBV7-9 and TRBJ2-7, is DTGVSQNPRHKITKRGQNVTFRCDPISEHNRLYWYRQTLGQGPEFLTYFQNEAQLEKSRLLSDRFSAERPKGSFSTLEIQRTEQGDSAMYLCASSLDRGETYEQYFGPGTRLTVT.

The rearrangement joins TRBV29-1 to TRBJ1-1; D remains ambiguous. V gave up 2 bases and J gave up 5 bases, with 9 bases separating them. CDR1 is SQVTM and CDR2 is ANQGSEA in the germline V gene. CDR3 size: 12 residues. For the CDR3, the DNA is TGCAGCGTTGAATGGCTGGGAACTGAAGCTTTCTTT. Translation gives CSVEWLGTEAFF.

This clonotype was found a few times. CDR3 loop: CASRDLMNTEAFF. Here the CDR3 DNA reads TGTGCCAGCAGGGACCTGATGAACACTGAAGCTTTCTTT. The gene calls are TRBV6-2 or TRBV6-3 and TRBJ1-1; D ambiguous. Germline loops: CDR1 MNHEY, CDR2 SVGEGT. Trimming stripped 6 bases from V and 0 bases from J, with 8 bases between. The CDR3 has 13 residues.

Here the CDR3 DNA reads TGTGCCACTTCGGACCGGGGGATAGATACGCAGTATTTT. Its translation is CATSDRGIDTQYF. The V gene is TRBV19, the J gene TRBJ2-3; a weak D match, TRBD2 (6 bases). Trimming stripped 10 bases from V and 5 bases from J, with 16 bases between. This CDR3 has 13 residues. The germline gives CDR1 LNHDA, CDR2 SQIVND (reference sequence).

The chain recombines TRBV29-1 with TRBJ2-5; no clear D gene. CDR1 SQVTM and CDR2 ANQGSEA come from the germline V gene. V lost 8 bases and J lost 7, with 14 bases in between. The CDR3 has 11 residues. CDR3 loop: CSRGELATQYF. The CDR3 DNA is TGCAGCCGAGGTGAACTCGCGACCCAGTACTTC.

This clonotype has more than one count but fewer than ten. This rearrangement joins TRBV2 to TRBJ2-2; no firm D call. Germline CDR1 is SNHLY and CDR2 is FYNNEI. This CDR3 has 11 residues. Trimming took 9 bases from V and 5 from J, leaving 7 bases between them. The CDR3 loop reads CASVYTGELFF. In DNA, the CDR3 is TGTGCCAGTGTATATACCGGGGAGCTGTTTTTT.

There are a few counts of this clonotype. An end of the junction differs from the germline gene, which may be a read error. The genes are TRBV7-3 and TRBJ2-2; TRBD2 agrees at 11 bases. The CDR3 is made up of 16 amino acids. Germline-derived CDR1 and CDR2 are SGHTA and FQGTGA. This CDR3 is CASSQPSGRITGELFF. The DNA of the CDR3 is TGCGCCAGCAGCCAACCTAGCGGGAGGATCACCGGGGAGCTGTTTTTT.

This clonotype was observed a handful of times. A read error may produce the germline difference seen at one junction end. This rearrangement joins TRBV5-4 to TRBJ1-6, with 9 positions matching TRBD1. This CDR3 spans 16 amino acids. The germline V gene encodes CDR1 SGHNT and CDR2 YYREEE (reference sequence). CDR3 sequence (DNA): TGCGCCAGCAGCCAATTGCCGGGACAGGGACTTTCACCCCTCCACTTT. Residues: CASSQLPGQGLSPLHF.

This clonotype was counted a few times. The V and J genes are TRBV5-1 and TRBJ1-5, with 8 nucleotides matching TRBD1. The germline V gene has CDR1 SGHRS and CDR2 YFSETQ. The CDR3 consists of 17 residues. The V gene end was trimmed by 0 bases and the J gene end by 2 bases; junction bases not matched to a gene: 7. In nucleotides, the CDR3 is TGCGCCAGCAGCTTGGAGTCAGGGGGCGCGGGCAATCAGCCCCAGCATTTT. Translating it yields CASSLESGGAGNQPQHF.

In this sample, this clonotype turned up many times. The rearrangement uses TRBV7-3 and TRBJ1-4; D is possibly TRBD1 (5 bases). The CDR3 has 17 residues. Trimming removed 3 bases at V and 5 bases at J, with 19 bases between. CDR1 is SGHTA and CDR2 is FQGTGA in the germline V gene. The CDR3 coding sequence is TGTGCCAGCAGCTTGGAGGGACTCTGTACCGCGAATGAAAAACTGTTTTTT. It specifies CASSLEGLCTANEKLFF.

This clonotype was seen a few times. V and J are TRBV5-6 and TRBJ2-7, with a weak D call TRBD2 (5 bases). The length of the CDR3 is 14 residues. V shed 5 bases and J shed 4 bases, with 16 bases lying between them. Germline-derived CDR1 and CDR2 are SGHDT and YYEEEE. CDR3 in DNA: TGTGCCAGCAGGATTTGGGAGTTCGGATACGAGCAGTACTTC. The encoded protein is CASRIWEFGYEQYF.